This note documents a single T cell receptor beta chain sequence. Trimming took 4 bases from V and 4 from J; bases not matched to a gene: 6. CDR3 size: 15 residues. Germline CDR1 SQVTM, CDR2 ANQGSEA. The data are from a study of blood T cells in healthy people across ages. Through a sample-barcoded 5' primer and a J-beta primer mix, a second PCR was run for roughly 6 to 11 cycles. Each sample yielded at least 2.5 million CDR3-containing paired-end reads. TCRdb fed the 5' RACE reads into MiXCR, producing one record per CDR3 protein. The table shows fewer than 800,000 distinct CDR3 sequences, with roughly 25% occurring only once. Researchers report isolating at least 7 million PBMCs per sample. The same data also went into a second study, on T cells of mothers and their children. This second study notes: Sample barcodes and 2-4 random nucleotides came from the second PCR's M1S primer. Comparable shaping of TCR recombination output by thymic selection was observed in related and unrelated pairs.

The rearrangement joins TRBV29-1 to TRBJ2-1; TRBD2 matches at 11 bases. The TCR comes from a boy younger than 18 in good health. Sample: blood. The CDR3 is CSVVAGGRAYNEQFF. CDR3 nucleotide sequence: TGCAGCGTTGTAGCGGGAGGGAGAGCGTACAATGAGCAGTTCTTC.